Detailed here is one T cell receptor (beta chain). The sample's time point: healthy volunteer bleed at 6 weeks. Unfractionated whole blood was the source of the extracted total RNA. V shed 7 bases, J shed 2 bases, and the junction held 14 bases outside the gene matches. The V gene's germline CDR1 is MNHEY and CDR2 SMNVEV (reference sequence). The CDR3 is made up of 17 amino acids. Separate cDNA molecules received unique molecular identifiers, which the library attached to them. Original analysis: Between roughly 20,000 and 690,600 TCRs appeared in each sample, and the median stood at roughly 95,000. MiXCR, run by TCRdb on the RACE reads, gives a single entry per CDR3 protein. TCRdb's processing, not the authors', yielded these V and J calls. Seen here are 55,000 to 75,000 distinct CDR3 sequences, around 6.5% observed once, and the top ten hold 3% to 4%. The sample comes from a study of human T cells and chemical hapten exposure.

The material sequenced was whole blood. J is TRBJ2-1 and V is TRBV27; 7 bases align to TRBD2. This TCR came from a female donor in good health. Some clones in this sample may be carry-over from other donors' samples. Written as DNA, the CDR3 is TGTGCCAGCAAATCTCTTGGCGGGGGAGGCCCCTACAATGAGCAGTTCTTC. Translating it yields CASKSLGGGGPYNEQFF.